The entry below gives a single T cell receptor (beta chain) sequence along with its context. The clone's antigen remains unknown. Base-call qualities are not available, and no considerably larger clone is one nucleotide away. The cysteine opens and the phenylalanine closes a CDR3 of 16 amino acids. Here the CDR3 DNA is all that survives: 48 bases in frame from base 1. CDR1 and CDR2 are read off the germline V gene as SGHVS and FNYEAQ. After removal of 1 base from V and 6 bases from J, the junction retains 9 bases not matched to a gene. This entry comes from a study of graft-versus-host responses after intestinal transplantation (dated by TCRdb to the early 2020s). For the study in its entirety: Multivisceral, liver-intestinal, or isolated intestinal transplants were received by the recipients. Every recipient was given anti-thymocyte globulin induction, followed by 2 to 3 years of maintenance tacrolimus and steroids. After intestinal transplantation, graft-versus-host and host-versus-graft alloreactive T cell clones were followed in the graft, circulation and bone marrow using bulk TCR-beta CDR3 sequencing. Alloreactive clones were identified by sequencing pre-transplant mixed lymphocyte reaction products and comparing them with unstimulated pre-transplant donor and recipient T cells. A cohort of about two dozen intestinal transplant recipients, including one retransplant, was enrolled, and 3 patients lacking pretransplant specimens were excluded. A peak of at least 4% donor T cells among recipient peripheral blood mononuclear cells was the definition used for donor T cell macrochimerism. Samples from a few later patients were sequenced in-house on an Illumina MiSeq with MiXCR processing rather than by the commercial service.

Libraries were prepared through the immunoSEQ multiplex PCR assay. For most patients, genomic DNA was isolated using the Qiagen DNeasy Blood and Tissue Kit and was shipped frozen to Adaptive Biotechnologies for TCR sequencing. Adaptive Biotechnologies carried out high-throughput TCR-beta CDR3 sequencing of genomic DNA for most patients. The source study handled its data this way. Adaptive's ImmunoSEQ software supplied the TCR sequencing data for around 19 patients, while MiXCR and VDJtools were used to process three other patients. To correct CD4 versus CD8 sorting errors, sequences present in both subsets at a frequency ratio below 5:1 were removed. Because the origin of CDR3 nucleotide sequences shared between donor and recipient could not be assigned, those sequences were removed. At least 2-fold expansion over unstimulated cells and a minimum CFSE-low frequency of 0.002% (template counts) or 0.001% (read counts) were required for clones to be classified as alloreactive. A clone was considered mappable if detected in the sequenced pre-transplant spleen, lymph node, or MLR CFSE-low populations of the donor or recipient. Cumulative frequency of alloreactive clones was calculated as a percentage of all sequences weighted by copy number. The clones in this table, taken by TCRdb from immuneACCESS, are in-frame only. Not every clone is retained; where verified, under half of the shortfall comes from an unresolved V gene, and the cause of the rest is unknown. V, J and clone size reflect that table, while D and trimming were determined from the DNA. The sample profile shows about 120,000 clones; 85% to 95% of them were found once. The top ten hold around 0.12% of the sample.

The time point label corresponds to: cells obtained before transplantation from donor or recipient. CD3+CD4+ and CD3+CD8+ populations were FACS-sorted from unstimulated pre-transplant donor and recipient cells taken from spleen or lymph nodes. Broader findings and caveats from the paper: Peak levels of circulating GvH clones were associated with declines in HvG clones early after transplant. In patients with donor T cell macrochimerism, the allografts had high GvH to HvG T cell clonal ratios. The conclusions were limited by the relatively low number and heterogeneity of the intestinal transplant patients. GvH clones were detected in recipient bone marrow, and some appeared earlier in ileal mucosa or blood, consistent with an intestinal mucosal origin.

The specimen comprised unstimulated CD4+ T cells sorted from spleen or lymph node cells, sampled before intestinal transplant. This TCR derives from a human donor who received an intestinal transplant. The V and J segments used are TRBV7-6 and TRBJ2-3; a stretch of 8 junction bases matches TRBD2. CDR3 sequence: CASSLGSAGGHDTQYF. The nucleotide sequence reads TGTGCCAGCAGCTTAGGATCGGCGGGAGGCCACGATACGCAGTATTTT.